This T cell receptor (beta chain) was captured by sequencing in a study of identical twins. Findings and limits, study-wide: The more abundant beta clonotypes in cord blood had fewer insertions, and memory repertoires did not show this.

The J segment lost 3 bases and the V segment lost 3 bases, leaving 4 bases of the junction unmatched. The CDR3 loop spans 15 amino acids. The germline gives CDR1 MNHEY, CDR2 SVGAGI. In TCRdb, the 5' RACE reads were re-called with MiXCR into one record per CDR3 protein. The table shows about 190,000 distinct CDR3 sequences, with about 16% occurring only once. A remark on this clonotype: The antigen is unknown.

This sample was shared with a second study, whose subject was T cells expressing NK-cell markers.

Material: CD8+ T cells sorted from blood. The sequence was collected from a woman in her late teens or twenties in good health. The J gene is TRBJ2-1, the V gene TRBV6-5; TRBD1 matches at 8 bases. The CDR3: CASSYGTGLYNEQFF. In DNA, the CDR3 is TGTGCCAGCAGTTATGGGACAGGTCTCTACAATGAGCAGTTCTTC.